This T cell receptor (beta chain) derives from a study of T-cell reconstitution after alpha-beta-depleted transplantation in children. Study conclusions and caveats: High day-60 TCRbeta diversity in some patients came from surviving recipient T cells and thymic progenitors. From newly produced T cells came most of the T-cell counts and diversity one year after transplant.

A few counts support this clonotype. The antigen is undetermined. The CDR3 totals 18 residues. Germline V CDR1 and CDR2: SGHAT, FQNNGV. The ends were cut back, 4 bases at V and 1 base at J, with 21 bases in the middle. Unique molecular identifiers were incorporated during preparation of the TCRbeta library. TCRdb independently ran MiXCR on the PCR reads; one entry per CDR3 protein. The sample contains hundreds of thousands of distinct CDR3 sequences, roughly 16% of which appear only once. The V call is TRBV11-2, the J call TRBJ2-3; possibly TRBD1 or TRBD2 for D (7 bases each). The specimen was PBMCs, mostly from graft donor cells, collected 360 days after TCRalphabeta/CD19-depleted stem cell transplant. The origin of this receptor is a male patient younger than 18 who had a stem cell transplant for acute lymphoblastic leukemia, so the T cells may come from the graft donor. CDR3 sequence: CASSSQGWREKGTDTQYF. The CDR3 DNA sequence: TGTGCCAGCAGCTCACAGGGGTGGCGGGAGAAGGGCACAGATACGCAGTATTTT. Variable domain in full (rest from reference TRBV11-2 and TRBJ2-3): EAGVAQSPRYKIIEKRQSVAFWCNPISGHATLYWYQQILGQGPKLLIQFQNNGVVDDSQLPKDRFSAERLKGVDSTLKIQPAKLEDSAVYLCASSSQGWREKGTDTQYFGPGTRLTVL.